This record covers a single TCR beta chain. The antigen remains undetermined. This sample stems from a study of T cell repertoires in cytomegalovirus infection. Study background: Recently identified HLA-C-restricted CMV epitopes were used, and well-studied HLA-B-restricted CMV epitopes were used as well.

Germline-derived CDR1 and CDR2 are SGHVS and FNYEAQ. The CDR3 is made up of 15 amino acids. V lost 4 bases and J lost 7, with 16 bases in between. MiXCR, run by TCRdb on the reads, gives a single entry per CDR3 protein. The data show about 770,000 distinct CDR3 sequences, about 28% seen once. The V call is TRBV7-6, the J call TRBJ1-4; TRBD1 is a possible D gene (5 bases). The source is a human donor in good health (CMV status not recorded). Some clones in this sample may be carry-over from other donors' samples. The input for sequencing was cultured CD8+ T cells from PBMCs, taken from culture after CMV antigen stimulation. In DNA, the CDR3 is TGTGCCAGCAGCTCCCGGGACTTCGAGGGTGAAAAACTGTTTTTT. Its protein product is CASSSRDFEGEKLFF.